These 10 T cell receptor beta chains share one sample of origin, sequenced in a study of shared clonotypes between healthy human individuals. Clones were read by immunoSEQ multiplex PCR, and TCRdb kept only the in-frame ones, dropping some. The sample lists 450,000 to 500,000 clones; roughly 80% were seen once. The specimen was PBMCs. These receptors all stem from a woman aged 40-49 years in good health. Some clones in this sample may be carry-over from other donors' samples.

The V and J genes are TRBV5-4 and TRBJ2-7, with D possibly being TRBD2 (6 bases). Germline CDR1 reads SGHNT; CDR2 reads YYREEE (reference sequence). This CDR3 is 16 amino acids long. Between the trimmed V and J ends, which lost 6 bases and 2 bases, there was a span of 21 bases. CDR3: CASTPGYGRGTYEQYF. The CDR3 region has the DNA TGTGCCAGCACCCCAGGGTACGGGAGAGGGACCTACGAGCAGTACTTC.

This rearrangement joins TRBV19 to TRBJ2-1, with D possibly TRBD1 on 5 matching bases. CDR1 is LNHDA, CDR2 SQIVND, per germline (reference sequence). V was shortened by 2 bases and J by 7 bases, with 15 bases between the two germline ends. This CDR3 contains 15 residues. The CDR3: CASSIWGGPTNEQFF. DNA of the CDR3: TGTGCCAGTAGTATATGGGGCGGCCCTACGAATGAGCAGTTCTTC.

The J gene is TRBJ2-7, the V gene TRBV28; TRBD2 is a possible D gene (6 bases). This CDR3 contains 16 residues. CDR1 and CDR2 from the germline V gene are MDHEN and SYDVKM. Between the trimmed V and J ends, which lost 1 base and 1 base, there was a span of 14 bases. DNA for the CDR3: TGTGCCAGCAGTTTATATGGGGCGGGAACGTCCTACGAGCAGTACTTC. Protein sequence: CASSLYGAGTSYEQYF.

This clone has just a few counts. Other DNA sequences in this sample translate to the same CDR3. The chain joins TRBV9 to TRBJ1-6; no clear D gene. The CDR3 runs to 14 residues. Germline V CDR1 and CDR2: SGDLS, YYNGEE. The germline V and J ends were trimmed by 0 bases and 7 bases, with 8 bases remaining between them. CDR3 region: CASSVARENSPLHF. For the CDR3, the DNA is TGTGCCAGCAGCGTAGCACGGGAAAATTCACCCCTCCACTTT.

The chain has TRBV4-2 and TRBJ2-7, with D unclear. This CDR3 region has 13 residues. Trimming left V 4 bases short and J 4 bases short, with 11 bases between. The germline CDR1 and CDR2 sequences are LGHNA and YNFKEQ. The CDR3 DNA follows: TGTGCCAGCAGCCGAGACGACTCGTACGAGCAGTACTTC. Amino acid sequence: CASSRDDSYEQYF.

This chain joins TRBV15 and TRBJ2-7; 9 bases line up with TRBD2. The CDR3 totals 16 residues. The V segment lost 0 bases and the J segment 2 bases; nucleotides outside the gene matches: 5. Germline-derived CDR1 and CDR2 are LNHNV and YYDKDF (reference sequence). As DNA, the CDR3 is TGTGCCACCAGCAGAGATTTGGCGGGAGGGCCCTACGAGCAGTACTTC. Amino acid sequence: CATSRDLAGGPYEQYF.

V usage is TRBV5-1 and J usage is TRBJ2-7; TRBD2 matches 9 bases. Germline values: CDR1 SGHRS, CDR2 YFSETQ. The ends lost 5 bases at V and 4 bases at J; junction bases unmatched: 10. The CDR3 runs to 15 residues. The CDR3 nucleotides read TGCGCCAGCAGTCGCCGTAGCGGGAGTGGGTACGAGCAGTACTTC. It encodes CASSRRSGSGYEQYF.

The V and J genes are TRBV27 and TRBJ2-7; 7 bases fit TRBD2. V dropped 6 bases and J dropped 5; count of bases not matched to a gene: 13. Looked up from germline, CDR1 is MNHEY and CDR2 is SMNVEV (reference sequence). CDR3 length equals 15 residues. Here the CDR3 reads CASRLGGSAAHEQYF. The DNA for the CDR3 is TGTGCCAGCAGGCTCGGGGGGAGCGCCGCCCACGAGCAGTACTTC.

CDR3 nucleotide sequence: TGTGCCAGCGCTGGGGGGGATAGTTTCCTATACAATGAGCAGTTCTTC. It yields the protein CASAGGDSFLYNEQFF. This chain uses TRBV4-2 with TRBJ2-1, with 7 bases aligning to TRBD2. This CDR3 region has 16 residues. In germline, CDR1 is LGHNA, CDR2 YNFKEQ. V was clipped by 8 bases and J by 4 bases; unmatched bases: 14.

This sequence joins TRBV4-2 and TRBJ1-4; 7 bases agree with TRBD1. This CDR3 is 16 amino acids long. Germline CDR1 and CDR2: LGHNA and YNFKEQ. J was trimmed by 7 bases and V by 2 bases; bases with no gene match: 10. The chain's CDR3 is CASSQPSGRGAEKLFF. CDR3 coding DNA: TGTGCCAGCAGCCAACCTAGCGGCAGGGGGGCTGAAAAACTGTTTTTT.